The 28 T cell receptor beta chains below come from one sample, sequenced in a study of T cell clonality in common variable immunodeficiency. Some clones are missing from TCRdb's copy, which holds only in-frame ones; the method was immunoSEQ multiplex PCR. Altogether tens of thousands of clones were found in the sample, and no singletons occur. Sequenced input: peripheral blood mononuclear cells. The receptor source for this set is a person aged 18 to 75 in good health.

This clone was counted ten times or more. The CDR3 end falls 3 residues outside the read, so it is completed with the germline J gene. The V call is TRBV20-1, the J call TRBJ1-1; 7 nucleotides match TRBD1. V shed 0 bases, J shed 4 bases, and the junction held 8 bases outside the gene matches. Germline V gives CDR1 DFQATT, CDR2 SNEGSKA (reference sequence). This CDR3 has 15 residues. CDR3: CSAREVTGSGTEAFF. Partial CDR3 DNA: TGCAGTGCTAGAGAGGTGACAGGGTCGGGCACTGAA.

The table lists this clone with many counts. The read ends 3 residues shy of where the CDR3 ends; the end is completed using the germline J gene. The V call is TRBV18, the J call TRBJ2-1; 10 bases match TRBD2. V lost 1 base to trimming and J lost 7 bases; unmatched junction nucleotides: 10. From germline, CDR1 is KGHSH and CDR2 LQKENI. CDR3 size: 17 residues. The CDR3 is CASSPLPKREGLNEQFF. CDR3 DNA, as far as it was read: TGTGCCAGCTCACCACTCCCAAAGCGGGAGGGCCTGAATGAG.

The sample holds many counts of this clone. The CDR3 extends 3 residues past the end of the read, so its final part is completed from the germline J gene. This sequence joins TRBV7-9 and TRBJ2-5, with 10 bases identical to TRBD1. After removal of 5 bases from V and 4 bases from J, the junction contained 7 bases not matched to a gene. The CDR3 is 15 amino acids. Germline-derived CDR1 and CDR2 are SEHNR and FQNEAQ (reference sequence). The CDR3 region is CASSAGQGTRETQYF. The sequenced part of the CDR3 DNA is TGTGCCAGCAGCGCGGGACAGGGGACGCGAGAGACC. The entire variable domain, with the rest obtained from reference TRBV7-9 and TRBJ2-5, is as follows: DTGVSQNPRHKITKRGQNVTFRCDPISEHNRLYWYRQTLGQGPEFLTYFQNEAQLEKSRLLSDRFSAERPKGSFSTLEIQRTEQGDSAMYLCASSAGQGTRETQYFGPGTRLLVL.

This clone was seen ten or more times. The CDR3 goes on 3 residues after the read ends, and that part is filled in from the germline J gene. This sequence joins TRBV6-2 or TRBV6-3 and TRBJ2-5, with TRBD1 matching 10 bases. CDR1 and CDR2 from the germline V gene are MNHEY and SVGEGT. The V and J ends lost 6 bases and 4 bases, in that order; junction bases with no gene match: 11. The CDR3 totals 16 residues. CDR3 bases read: TGTGCCAGCAGATCCCGACAGGGGGCAGGGGGAGAGACC. This codes for CASRSRQGAGGET. The complete CDR3 sequence is CASRSRQGAGGETQYF.

Many counts were recorded for this clone. The read stops 3 residues short of the end of the CDR3; the missing end is completed from the germline J gene. V is TRBV5-6 and J is TRBJ1-2; the match to TRBD1 covers 7 bases. Looked up from germline, CDR1 is SGHDT and CDR2 is YYEEEE. J lost 3 bases, V lost 3 bases, and 5 bases had no gene match. The CDR3 runs 14 residues. The CDR3 reads CASSSDRVDYGYTF. The covered CDR3 bases are TGTGCCAGCAGCTCCGACAGGGTAGACTATGGC.

This clone appeared many times. The sequenced fragment ends 3 residues before the CDR3 boundary, so the rest is inferred from the germline J gene. The rearrangement uses TRBV2 and TRBJ1-1; 8 bases are shared with TRBD1. V lost 2 bases and J lost 6; bases outside the gene matches: 11. In germline, CDR1 is SNHLY, CDR2 FYNNEI. This CDR3 contains 16 residues. The CDR3 sequence is CASSEFGTGQLAEAFF. The covered CDR3 bases are TGTGCCAGCAGTGAATTCGGGACAGGACAATTGGCTGAA.

The sample holds many counts of this clone. Read data end 3 residues before the CDR3 end; the end is taken from the germline J gene. The chain combines TRBV5-4 with TRBJ1-6; 8 positions match TRBD1. V trimming: 7 bases; J trimming: 7 bases; junction bases outside the gene matches: 7. In germline, CDR1 is SGHNT, CDR2 YYREEE (reference sequence). This CDR3 has 14 residues. CDR3 bases read: TGTGCCAGCGATCTAGACAGGGGCAATTCACCC. Amino acid sequence: CASDLDRGNSP. In full, the CDR3 is CASDLDRGNSPLHF. Supplemented by reference TRBV5-4 and TRBJ1-6, the full variable domain reads ETGVTQSPTHLIKTRGQQVTLRCSSQSGHNTVSWYQQALGQGPQFIFQYYREEENGRGNFPPRFSGLQFPNYSSELNVNALELDDSALYLCASDLDRGNSPLHFGNGTRLTVT.

This clone was picked up many times. CDR3 sequence: CASSLATGGSTEAFF. CDR3 bases read: TGTGCCAGCAGCTTAGCAACAGGGGGGAGCACTGAA. The chain recombines TRBV7-8 with TRBJ1-1; 8 bases agree with TRBD1. The sequence runs out 3 residues before the end of the CDR3; the remainder is reconstructed from the germline J gene. The CDR3 is 15 residues long. With V trimmed by 0 bases and J by 4 bases, 4 bases remained unmatched. Germline-derived CDR1 and CDR2 are SGHVS and FQNEAQ.

The table lists this clone with many counts. CDR3 DNA, as far as it was read: TGTGCCAGCAGCCAAGCGGAAGCGGGTTGGTCCCGTGAG. Protein product: CASSQAEAGWSRE. The full CDR3 protein reads CASSQAEAGWSREQFF. This rearrangement joins TRBV14 to TRBJ2-1, with D perhaps TRBD2 (6 bases). Read data end 3 residues before the CDR3 end; the end is taken from the germline J gene. V gave up 1 base and J gave up 9 bases, with 19 bases separating them. CDR1 SGHDN and CDR2 FVKESK come from the germline V gene. The CDR3 has 16 residues.

Ten or more counts support this clone. The read terminates 3 residues before the CDR3 end, so the remaining end is supplied by the germline J gene. The chain links TRBV19 to TRBJ2-7, with D maybe TRBD2 (5 bases). The CDR3 extends over 15 amino acids. V was trimmed by 3 bases and J by 3 bases, leaving 15 bases between them. Germline loops: CDR1 LNHDA, CDR2 SQIVND (reference sequence). This CDR3 reads CASSMGYLSGYEQYF. CDR3 DNA, as far as it was read: TGTGCCAGTAGTATGGGTTACCTAAGCGGCTACGAG.

This clone was seen a few times. The read is 3 residues too short to cover the CDR3 end, so that end is filled in from the germline J gene. The chain has TRBV18 and TRBJ1-2, with D maybe TRBD1 (5 bases). The CDR3 sequence is 14 residues long. Germline V lookup: CDR1 KGHSH, CDR2 LQKENI. The DNA read from the CDR3 is TGTGCCAGCTCCGGGACTAGCGACTCCTACGAC. Translation gives CASSGTSDSYD. The complete CDR3 protein is CASSGTSDSYDYTF.

This clone was counted many times. The read gets to within 3 residues of the CDR3 end, and the germline J gene fills in the rest. The chain recombines TRBV19 with TRBJ2-5, with D possibly being TRBD1 (6 bases). Germline-derived CDR1 and CDR2 are LNHDA and SQIVND (reference sequence). Trimming removed 10 bases from V and 4 bases from J, with 16 bases in between. The CDR3 is 13 residues long. Partial CDR3 DNA: TGTGCCACAGCCGGGACATGGTCAGAGACC. Residues: CATAGTWSET. The whole CDR3 protein is CATAGTWSETQYF.

This clone was found many times. The CDR3 end falls 3 residues outside the read, so it is completed with the germline J gene. The gene calls are TRBV20-1 and TRBJ2-7; possible D gene TRBD1, 6 bases. Trimming left V 2 bases short and J 2 bases short, with 13 bases between. This CDR3 contains 14 residues. Germline V gives CDR1 DFQATT, CDR2 SNEGSKA (reference sequence). The CDR3 DNA, read in part, is TGCAGTGCTAGACCTACTGGACAGACCTACGAG. This codes for CSARPTGQTYE. The whole CDR3 reads CSARPTGQTYEQYF.

In this sample, this clone turned up many times. Sequencing ends 3 residues short of the CDR3 end; the germline J gene provides the rest. V gene TRBV2 combines with J gene TRBJ2-1; weak D call: TRBD2 (5 bases). This CDR3 comprises 15 residues. The germline V gene has CDR1 SNHLY and CDR2 FYNNEI. V was clipped by 7 bases and J by 4 bases, with 17 bases between them. The CDR3 DNA, read in part, is TGTGCCAGCATGATCGATAGACTAATATACAATGAG. Protein sequence: CASMIDRLIYNE. Given in full, the CDR3 is CASMIDRLIYNEQFF.

This clone was counted at least ten times. CDR3 bases read: TGCGCCAGCTTTGAAGGCGGTGGCAACACTGAA. This encodes CASFEGGGNTE. The CDR3 in full is CASFEGGGNTEAFF. The rearrangement joins TRBV5-1 to TRBJ1-1; the D is unclear. The CDR3 end is not reached by the read, which stops 3 residues before it; the germline J gene fills it in. Trimming removed 7 bases from V and 2 bases from J, with 15 bases in between. The CDR3 length is 14 residues. Germline V lookup: CDR1 SGHRS, CDR2 YFSETQ.

This clone was counted at least ten times. The CDR3 goes on 3 residues after the read ends, and that part is filled in from the germline J gene. The gene calls are TRBV9 and TRBJ2-7; TRBD2 agrees at 9 bases. Germline trimming cut 0 bases from V and 6 bases from J; bases unmatched to any gene: 7. The CDR3 length is 15 residues. Germline V gives CDR1 SGDLS, CDR2 YYNGEE. The DNA read from the CDR3 is TGTGCCAGCAGCGTAGGCCAGCGGGAGGCCGGCGAG. Encoded protein: CASSVGQREAGE. The full CDR3 reads CASSVGQREAGEQYF.

This clone came up many times. The read terminates 3 residues ahead of where the CDR3 ends, so the germline J gene completes it. V is TRBV5-1 and J is TRBJ2-5, with D possibly TRBD2 on 5 matching bases. Germline V lookup: CDR1 SGHRS, CDR2 YFSETQ. Trimming shortened V by 4 bases and J by 3 bases, and 7 bases separated the two germline ends. The CDR3 sequence is 12 residues long. The CDR3 DNA, read in part, is TGCGCCAGCAGCCGGCGGGAAGAGACC. Translated: CASSRREET. The full CDR3 protein reads CASSRREETQYF.

Ten or more counts support this clone. The sequenced part of the CDR3 DNA is TGTGCCAGTAGTATCACCCAGGGGAGGACTGAA. Amino acids: CASSITQGRTE. The CDR3 reads in full as CASSITQGRTEAFF. This rearrangement joins TRBV19 to TRBJ1-1; perhaps TRBD1 as D (6 bases). The CDR3 end is not reached by the read, which stops 3 residues before it; the germline J gene fills it in. Trimming took off 3 bases at V and 5 bases at J, with 13 bases between the two ends. Germline CDR1 LNHDA, CDR2 SQIVND (reference sequence). This CDR3 spans 14 amino acids.

This clone came up a few times. The read gets to within 3 residues of the CDR3 end, and the germline J gene fills in the rest. This chain connects TRBV2 to TRBJ1-6; the match to TRBD1 covers 7 bases. Germline V gene lookup returns CDR1 SNHLY and CDR2 FYNNEI. Trimming cost V 8 bases and J 0 bases; bases outside gene matches: 10. CDR3 length: 17 amino acids. CDR3 protein: CASGAAGGGSYNSPLHF. Partial CDR3 DNA: TGTGCCAGCGGGGCGGCAGGGGGAGGCTCCTATAATTCACCC.

This clone was counted at least ten times. The CDR3 is cut off 3 residues early in the read; its end comes from the germline J gene. V gene TRBV19 combines with J gene TRBJ2-2; 10 positions agree with TRBD1. The germline gives CDR1 LNHDA, CDR2 SQIVND (reference sequence). V dropped 9 bases and J dropped 0; count of bases not matched to a gene: 1. The CDR3 sequence is 14 residues long. The CDR3 protein is CARGQGANTGELFF. The part of the CDR3 DNA that was read is TGTGCCAGAGGACAGGGGGCGAACACCGGGGAG. The variable domain in full, with the rest retrieved from reference TRBV19 and TRBJ2-2, is DGGITQSPKYLFRKEGQNVTLSCEQNLNHDAMYWYRQDPGQGLRLIYYSQIVNDFQKGDIAEGYSVSREKKESFPLTVTSAQKNPTAFYLCARGQGANTGELFFGEGSRLTVL.

This clone was picked up many times. The read ends 3 residues early relative to the CDR3; the germline J gene fills the gap. This chain links TRBV7-9 with TRBJ2-5; 7 bases are a match to TRBD2. This CDR3 is 15 amino acids long. Germline CDR1 SEHNR, CDR2 FQNEAQ (reference sequence). The V and J ends lost 0 bases and 3 bases, in that order; junction bases with no gene match: 4. CDR3 DNA (partial): TGTGCCAGCAGCTTAGCGCTGGCGGGAGAAGAGACC. Encoded protein: CASSLALAGEET. The CDR3 in its entirety is CASSLALAGEETQYF.

This clone appeared many times. The observed sequence ends 3 residues before the CDR3 terminus, with the missing tail filled in from the germline J gene. This sequence joins TRBV5-6 and TRBJ2-2, with a tentative D call TRBD2 (6 bases). Per the germline V gene, CDR1 is SGHDT and CDR2 is YYEEEE. Trimming shortened V by 4 bases and J by 6 bases, and 10 bases separated the two germline ends. The CDR3 contains 13 residues. This CDR3 reads CASSLLAAGELFF. Incomplete CDR3 DNA: TGTGCCAGCAGCCTACTAGCCGCCGGGGAG.

This clone came up many times. Read data end 3 residues before the CDR3 end; the end is taken from the germline J gene. The genes are TRBV20-1 and TRBJ1-5, with D tentatively TRBD1 (6 bases). Germline V gene lookup returns CDR1 DFQATT and CDR2 SNEGSKA (reference sequence). This CDR3 is 17 amino acids long. V lost 0 bases and J 2 bases, leaving 17 bases between the germline ends. The CDR3 sequence is CSAREGGRARGNQPQHF. The DNA read from the CDR3 is TGCAGTGCTAGAGAGGGGGGGCGGGCGAGGGGCAATCAGCCC.

This clone occurred a few times. The read ends 3 residues early relative to the CDR3; the germline J gene fills the gap. This chain links TRBV30 with TRBJ1-4; D uncertain. Per the germline V gene, CDR1 is GTSNPN and CDR2 is SVGIG (reference sequence). Trimming left V 0 bases short and J 6 bases short, with 11 bases between. This CDR3 contains 14 residues. CDR3 residues: CAWSVRQIHEKLFF. The CDR3 DNA, read in part, is TGTGCCTGGAGTGTACGTCAGATTCATGAAAAA.

This clone has ten or more counts. The observed sequence ends 3 residues before the CDR3 terminus, with the missing tail filled in from the germline J gene. The chain couples TRBV7-2 to TRBJ2-6; tentative D call: TRBD1 (5 bases). This CDR3 spans 15 amino acids. The ends were cut back, 3 bases at V and 1 base at J, with 7 bases in the middle. Germline CDR1 SGHTA, CDR2 FQGNSA. CDR3 loop: CASSFDRSGANVLTF. CDR3 DNA (partial): TGTGCCAGCAGCTTCGACAGATCTGGGGCCAACGTC.

The table lists this clone with many counts. The read finishes 3 residues shy of the CDR3 end, and the germline J gene is used to complete it. This chain uses TRBV20-1 with TRBJ2-7, with TRBD2 matching 13 bases. After removal of 1 base from V and 2 bases from J, the junction contained 11 bases not matched to a gene. The CDR3 has 18 amino acids. CDR1 and CDR2 from the germline V gene are DFQATT and SNEGSKA (reference sequence). CDR3 DNA (partial): TGCAGTGCTAGAGCTATCGGACTAGCGGGAGCCCCAACCTACGAG. Its protein is CSARAIGLAGAPTYE. The CDR3 in full is CSARAIGLAGAPTYEQYF.

This clone was counted at least ten times. The read is 3 residues too short to cover the CDR3 end, so that end is filled in from the germline J gene. The rearrangement joins TRBV19 to TRBJ1-6; D unclear. The CDR3 consists of 14 residues. Between the trimmed V and J ends, which lost 3 bases and 7 bases, there was a span of 10 bases. Germline CDR1 reads LNHDA; CDR2 reads SQIVND (reference sequence). The CDR3 loop reads CASSMARKNSPLHF. The covered CDR3 bases are TGTGCCAGTAGTATGGCCAGGAAGAATTCACCC.

This clone was observed many times. With the read ending 3 residues before the CDR3 end, the germline J gene is used to fill in that end. The same CDR3 arises from other DNA sequences in this sample as well. The rearrangement uses TRBV20-1 and TRBJ2-3; 13 nucleotides agree with TRBD2. From germline, CDR1 is DFQATT and CDR2 SNEGSKA (reference sequence). The ends lost 3 bases at V and 3 bases at J; junction bases unmatched: 0. The length of the CDR3 is 14 residues. The CDR3 sequence: CSARTSGRTDTQYF. The CDR3 DNA, read in part, is TGCAGTGCTAGGACTAGCGGGAGGACAGATACG.